These T cell receptor beta chains were read from a single sample in a study of T-cell reconstitution after alpha-beta-depleted transplantation in children. MiXCR, applied by TCRdb to the PCR reads, yields one record per CDR3 protein. The sample has approximately 630,000 distinct CDR3 sequences; around 14% are singletons. This specimen consisted of PBMCs, obtained before TCRalphabeta/CD19-depleted stem cell transplant. These receptors were collected from a girl aged 2-10 years with congenital amegakaryocytic thrombocytopenia, due to receive a stem cell transplant. The CDR3 runs from the conserved cysteine through the conserved F or W.

>TRBV10-2|12|TRBJ2-3
CASMAGTDTQYF
>TRBV20-1|15|TRBJ2-1
CSAPKPGTGYNEQFF
>TRBV20-1|17|TRBJ2-1
CCARRWGREYDRNEQFF
>TRBV20-1|14|TRBJ2-5
CSASRFWERETQYF
>TRBV5-1|13|TRBJ1-1
CASSLNLNTEAFF
>TRBV5-1|16|TRBJ2-3
CASSSFDRSSTDTQYF
>TRBV27|18|TRBJ2-1
CASSPGTGGAVGYNEQFF
>TRBV15|13|TRBJ1-1
CATSAVRDTEAFF
>TRBV5-1|13|TRBJ2-1
CASSNGEPNEQFF
>TRBV12-3/TRBV12-4|17|TRBJ2-3
CASSFGAGGILIDTQYF
>TRBV6-1|15|TRBJ1-1
CASRPRVGGLGEAFF
>TRBV5-1|15|TRBJ2-7
CASSLARRNSYEQYF
>TRBV12-3/TRBV12-4|16|TRBJ2-3
CASRWGLADATDTQYF
>TRBV12-3/TRBV12-4|16|TRBJ2-2
CASSPRLAGNTGELFF
>TRBV12-3/TRBV12-4|17|TRBJ1-1
CASSLVGQGAPNTEAFF
>TRBV27|17|TRBJ1-5
CASSRGTGAPSNQPQHF
>TRBV7-9|9|TRBJ2-1
CAGEDPPFF
>TRBV28|16|TRBJ1-5
CASGGGLGLSNQPQHF
>TRBV29-1|17|TRBJ2-1
CSVEAPKPGLDVNEQFF
>TRBV6-5|13|TRBJ2-2
CASSYSSGGELFF
>TRBV20-1|12|TRBJ1-1
CSAGRGETEAFF
>TRBV12-5|15|TRBJ2-2
CASGSLRIDTGELFF
>TRBV12-5|13|TRBJ2-2
CASARTGSGELFF
>TRBV20-1|13|TRBJ2-3
CSATNTARDTQYF
>TRBV20-1|16|TRBJ2-1
CSASTELAGVYNEQFF
>TRBV7-6|15|TRBJ2-1
CASTTGSSSYNEQFF
>TRBV7-2|14|TRBJ2-4
CASSPVSSGVFQYF
>TRBV4-1|17|TRBJ2-1
CASSQEGLAASYNEQFF
>TRBV7-8|14|TRBJ1-5
CASSLDRGPQPQHF
>TRBV29-1|10|TRBJ2-7
CSVAAEEQYF
>TRBV5-1|15|TRBJ2-1
CASSRTGREYNEQFF
>TRBV5-1|15|TRBJ2-1
CASDEKPGPYNEQFF
>TRBV20-1|15|TRBJ2-1
CSASFRGGSLNEQFF
>TRBV12-3/TRBV12-4|15|TRBJ2-1
CASSFFEVGGGEQFF
>TRBV29-1|13|TRBJ2-1
CSALAGTHNEQFF
>TRBV7-2|14|TRBJ1-2
CASSLGAGLNGYTF
>TRBV12-3/TRBV12-4|16|TRBJ2-1
CASTPRGLYSYNEQFF
>TRBV7-8|18|TRBJ1-5
CASSGVARTTGGNQPQHF
>TRBV12-3/TRBV12-4|14|TRBJ2-7
CASSLRSLPYEQYF
>TRBV4-1|15|TRBJ2-6
CASSQSGSGANVLTF
>TRBV12-3/TRBV12-4|15|TRBJ1-3
CASSEAAVSGNTIYF
>TRBV15|14|TRBJ2-1
CATSVRYTYNEQFF
>TRBV5-1|17|TRBJ2-1
CASSLGLGVRSYNEQFF
>TRBV5-1|14|TRBJ1-1
CASSLKMGGTEAFF
>TRBV29-1|16|TRBJ2-1
CSVEGFFLGVGNEQFF
>TRBV7-3|17|TRBJ2-1
CASSPRPGLGPYNEQFF
>TRBV7-9|12|TRBJ1-5
CASSPNEGQQHF
>TRBV10-3|11|TRBJ2-7
CAIGTAYEQYF
>TRBV29-1|14|TRBJ1-1
CSVEEAPGGTEAFF
>TRBV4-2|16|TRBJ2-1
CASSQAGLAGANEQFF
>TRBV7-9|12|TRBJ2-1
CASSLESPPQFF
>TRBV25-1|14|TRBJ2-1
CASSEETHGDEQFF
>TRBV6-2/TRBV6-3|13|TRBJ2-1
CASSYLPGYEQFF
>TRBV27|16|TRBJ2-1
CASSSWGRAIYNEQFF
>TRBV28|10|TRBJ2-3
CASSSHTQYF
>TRBV20-1|15|TRBJ2-2
CSARVLAGDFGELFF
>TRBV12-3/TRBV12-4|16|TRBJ2-2
CASTGDSGRGNGELFF